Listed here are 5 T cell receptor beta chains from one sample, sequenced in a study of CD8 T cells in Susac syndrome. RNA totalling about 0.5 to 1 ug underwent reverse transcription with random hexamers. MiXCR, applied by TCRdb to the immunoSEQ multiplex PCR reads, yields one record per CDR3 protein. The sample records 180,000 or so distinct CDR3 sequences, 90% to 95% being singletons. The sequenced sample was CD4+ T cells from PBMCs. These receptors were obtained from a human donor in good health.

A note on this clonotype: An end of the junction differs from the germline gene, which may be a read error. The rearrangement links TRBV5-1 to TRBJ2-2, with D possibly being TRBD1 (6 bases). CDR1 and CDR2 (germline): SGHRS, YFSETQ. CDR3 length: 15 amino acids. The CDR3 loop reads CASSSSTGPTRELFF. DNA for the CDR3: TGCGCCAGCAGCTCCTCCACAGGGCCCACCAGGGAGCTGTTTTTT. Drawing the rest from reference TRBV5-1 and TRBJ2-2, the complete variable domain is KAGVTQTPRYLIKTRGQQVTLSCSPISGHRSVSWYQQTPGQGLQFLFEYFSETQRNKGNFPGRFSGRQFSNSRSEMNVSTLELGDSALYLCASSSSTGPTRELFFGEGSRLTVL.

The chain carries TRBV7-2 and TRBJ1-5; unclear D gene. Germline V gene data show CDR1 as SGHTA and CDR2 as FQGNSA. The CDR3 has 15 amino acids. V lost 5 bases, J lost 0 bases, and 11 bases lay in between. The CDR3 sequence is CASSLTPNSNQPQHF. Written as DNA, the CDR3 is TGTGCCAGCAGCCTTACACCGAATAGCAATCAGCCCCAGCATTTT.

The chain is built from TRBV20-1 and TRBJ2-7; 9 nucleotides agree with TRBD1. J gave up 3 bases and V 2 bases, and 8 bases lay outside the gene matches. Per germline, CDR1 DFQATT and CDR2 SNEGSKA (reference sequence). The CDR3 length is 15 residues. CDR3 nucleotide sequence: TGCAGTGCTAGAAGCCCGGGACAGGGACTCTACGAGCAGTACTTC. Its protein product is CSARSPGQGLYEQYF.

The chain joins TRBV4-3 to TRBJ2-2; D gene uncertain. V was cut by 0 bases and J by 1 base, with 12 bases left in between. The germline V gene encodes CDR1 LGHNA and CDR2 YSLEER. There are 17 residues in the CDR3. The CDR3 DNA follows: TGCGCCAGCAGCCAAGATATGTACACACTGAACACCGGGGAGCTGTTTTTT. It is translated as CASSQDMYTLNTGELFF.

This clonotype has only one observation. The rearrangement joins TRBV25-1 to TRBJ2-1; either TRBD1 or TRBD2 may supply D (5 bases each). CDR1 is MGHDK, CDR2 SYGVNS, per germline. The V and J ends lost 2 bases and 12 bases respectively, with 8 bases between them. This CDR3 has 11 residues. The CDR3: CASSENGGQFF. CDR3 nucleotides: TGTGCCAGCAGTGAAAATGGGGGGCAGTTCTTC.